What follows are 22 T cell receptor beta chains derived from one specimen sequenced in a study of cytomegalovirus exposure and HLA in healthy donors. Primers included in the PCR were 60 Vbeta and 13 Jbeta primers. TCRdb's table, derived via immunoSEQ multiplex PCR, lists solely in-frame clones and lacks some. The table has 100,000 or so clones, 75% seen once. The sample comprised PBMCs. These TCRs come from a middle-aged man in good health and CMV-seronegative.

The J gene is TRBJ2-7, the V gene TRBV30; perhaps TRBD2 as D (5 bases). The V and J ends lost 5 bases and 9 bases respectively, with 14 bases between them. Germline V gene sequence: CDR1 GTSNPN, CDR2 SVGIG (reference sequence). The CDR3 covers 11 residues. The CDR3 nucleotides read TGTGCCTGGGCCGCCGGGGAAGGGCAGTACTTC. Translation: CAWAAGEGQYF. Based on the CDR3 plus reference TRBV30 and TRBJ2-7, the full variable domain is SQTIHQWPATLVQPVGSPLSLECTVEGTSNPNLYWYRQAAGRGLQLLFYSVGIGQISSEVPQNLSASRPQDRQFILSSKKLLLSDSGFYLCAWAAGEGQYFGPGTRLTVT.

The table lists this clone with a few counts. This rearrangement joins TRBV5-8 to TRBJ2-1, with D possibly being TRBD1 (5 bases). The CDR3 sequence is 16 residues long. V was pared by 0 bases and J by 2 bases, with 12 bases between. The germline gives CDR1 SGHTS, CDR2 YDEGEE. CDR3: CASSLEAGSTYNEQFF. The CDR3 nucleotides read TGTGCCAGCAGCTTGGAGGCAGGGTCCACCTACAATGAGCAGTTCTTC.

In this sample, this clone turned up once. The CDR3 protein is CASSVGLAGGPEDEQFF. The DNA of the CDR3 is TGTGCCAGCAGCGTAGGACTAGCGGGGGGGCCCGAGGATGAGCAGTTCTTC. This chain connects TRBV9 to TRBJ2-1; TRBD2 matches 14 bases. The V and J ends lost 0 bases and 8 bases, in that order; junction bases with no gene match: 7. CDR3 size: 17 residues. Germline-derived CDR1 and CDR2 are SGDLS and YYNGEE.

This chain links TRBV7-2 with TRBJ1-2, with 9 bases matching TRBD1. The germline CDR1 and CDR2 sequences are SGHTA and FQGNSA. The CDR3 runs 12 residues. The ends lost 5 bases at V and 8 bases at J; junction bases unmatched: 3. As DNA, the CDR3 is TGTGCCAGCAGCACGGGACAGGGAGGCTACACCTTC. This encodes CASSTGQGGYTF.

The chain has TRBV11-3 and TRBJ2-3, with no clear D. The germline CDR1 and CDR2 sequences are SGHNT and YENEEA. Between the trimmed V and J ends, which lost 5 bases and 5 bases, there was a span of 8 bases. CDR3 length: 12 amino acids. The CDR3 loop reads CASSDRRDTQYF. The DNA of the CDR3 is TGTGCCAGCAGCGATCGCAGAGATACGCAGTATTTT.

The rearrangement links TRBV9 to TRBJ1-2; a possible D gene is TRBD1 (5 bases). Germline V CDR1 and CDR2: SGDLS, YYNGEE. With 0 bases removed from V and 0 bases from J, the gap between germline ends came to 15 bases. The CDR3 totals 17 residues. The CDR3 protein is CASSVGAAGRSNYGYTF. The CDR3 DNA is TGTGCCAGCAGCGTAGGGGCTGCAGGGCGGTCTAACTATGGCTACACCTTC.

This chain uses TRBV5-1 with TRBJ2-3, with D tentatively TRBD2 (5 bases). This CDR3 is 12 amino acids long. Germline V lookup: CDR1 SGHRS, CDR2 YFSETQ. V was clipped by 4 bases and J by 4 bases, with 7 bases between them. The CDR3 sequence: CASSPEADTQYF. The CDR3 DNA sequence: TGCGCCAGCAGCCCGGAGGCAGATACGCAGTATTTT.

The rearrangement joins TRBV11-3 to TRBJ2-7, with 8 bases identical to TRBD1. J gave up 4 bases and V 5 bases, and 7 bases lay outside the gene matches. Germline V gene sequence: CDR1 SGHNT, CDR2 YENEEA. CDR3 size: 14 residues. CDR3 sequence: CASSPGQGSYEQYF. CDR3 sequence (DNA): TGTGCCAGCAGCCCCGGACAGGGTTCGTACGAGCAGTACTTC. Together with reference TRBV11-3 and TRBJ2-7, the CDR3 gives the full variable domain: EAGVVQSPRYKIIEKKQPVAFWCNPISGHNTLYWYLQNLGQGPELLIRYENEEAVDDSQLPKDRFSAERLKGVDSTLKIQPAELGDSAVYLCASSPGQGSYEQYFGPGTRLTVT.

The chain links TRBV19 to TRBJ1-5, with 7 bases that match TRBD1. The trim removed 7 bases at V and 2 bases at J, leaving 5 bases unmatched. CDR1 and CDR2 (germline): LNHDA, SQIVND (reference sequence). The CDR3 runs 14 residues. CDR3 DNA: TGTGCCAGTACTTACAGGGGACGCAATCAGCCCCAGCATTTT. Residues: CASTYRGRNQPQHF.

This clone was recorded at least ten times. V and J are TRBV6-4 and TRBJ1-1; no clear D gene. The CDR3 spans 13 residues. Trimming removed 6 bases from V and 7 bases from J, with 15 bases in between. The V gene's germline CDR1 is MRHNA and CDR2 SNTAGT. CDR3 region: CASREWFGGEAFF. Here the CDR3 DNA reads TGTGCCAGCAGGGAGTGGTTTGGTGGTGAAGCTTTCTTT.

V gene TRBV19 combines with J gene TRBJ2-7; 8 nucleotides line up with TRBD2. Germline assignment: CDR1 LNHDA and CDR2 SQIVND (reference sequence). The CDR3 runs to 14 residues. The junction had 4 bases not matched to a gene; V was cut back by 4 bases and J by 2 bases. This CDR3 is CASSTRGGAYEQYF. In DNA form, the CDR3 reads TGTGCCAGTAGTACCCGGGGGGGGGCCTACGAGCAGTACTTC.

This sequence joins TRBV5-1 and TRBJ2-1, with 7 bases fitting TRBD1. Germline V CDR1 and CDR2: SGHRS, YFSETQ. The length of the CDR3 is 15 residues. With 4 bases clipped from V and 1 base from J, the junction kept 5 bases outside the gene matches. This CDR3 is CASSPRDSSYNEQFF. DNA for the CDR3: TGCGCCAGCAGCCCCCGGGACAGTTCCTACAATGAGCAGTTCTTC.

The chain couples TRBV4-2 to TRBJ1-6; TRBD1 aligns across 9 bases. Germline values: CDR1 LGHNA, CDR2 YNFKEQ. The CDR3 has 16 residues. Unmatched junction bases numbered 7, after V lost 0 bases and J lost 10 bases. The CDR3 region is CASSQDFRTGVSPLHF. Written as DNA, the CDR3 is TGTGCCAGCAGCCAAGATTTCCGGACAGGGGTCTCACCCCTCCACTTT.

The V gene is TRBV6-4, the J gene TRBJ1-1; D is unresolved. Trimming cost V 2 bases and J 8 bases, with 9 bases left between them. This CDR3 spans 12 amino acids. Looked up from germline, CDR1 is MRHNA and CDR2 is SNTAGT. Here the CDR3 DNA reads TGTGCCAGCAGTGACGGTGGGCACGAAGCTTTCTTT. Its translation is CASSDGGHEAFF.

This chain joins TRBV29-1 and TRBJ2-5; D might be TRBD1 (6 bases). CDR3 length: 17 residues. Germline CDR1 SQVTM, CDR2 ANQGSEA. V lost 1 base to trimming and J lost 0 bases, with 18 bases between them. Here the CDR3 reads CSVEVPIDRMYQETQYF. The CDR3 nucleotides are TGCAGCGTTGAAGTCCCCATAGACAGGATGTACCAAGAGACCCAGTACTTC.

This clone was found a few times. The chain combines TRBV28 with TRBJ2-2, with TRBD2 identical over 9 bases. The germline V gene has CDR1 MDHEN and CDR2 SYDVKM. The CDR3 covers 19 residues. J was trimmed by 4 bases and V by 2 bases; bases with no gene match: 14. The CDR3 here is CASSLAIRPSGDPTGELFF. In nucleotides, the CDR3 is TGTGCCAGCAGTTTAGCCATTAGACCTAGCGGGGATCCCACCGGGGAGCTGTTTTTT.

The chain is built from TRBV27 and TRBJ2-7; D might be TRBD2 (5 bases). Germline V CDR1 and CDR2: MNHEY, SMNVEV (reference sequence). This CDR3 is built from 13 residues. The V gene lost 2 bases and the J gene lost 2 bases, with 7 bases spanning the gap. CDR3 DNA sequence: TGTGCCAGCAGTTTAGGGAGAACCTACGAGCAGTACTTC. This sequence encodes CASSLGRTYEQYF.

The gene calls are TRBV5-4 and TRBJ2-3, with 8 bases fitting TRBD1. The V gene's germline CDR1 is SGHNT and CDR2 YYREEE (reference sequence). The CDR3 extends over 16 amino acids. V gave up 7 bases and J gave up 1 base; unmatched junction bases: 11. The CDR3 DNA reads as TGTGCCAGCGGCCACAGCCAGGGGGCTGGCACAGATACGCAGTATTTT. It encodes CASGHSQGAGTDTQYF.

This clone was picked up a small number of times. The rearrangement uses TRBV7-9 and TRBJ2-2; a weak D match, TRBD2 (5 bases). There are 15 residues in the CDR3. Germline V gene sequence: CDR1 SEHNR, CDR2 FQNEAQ (reference sequence). The germline V and J ends were trimmed by 4 bases and 0 bases, with 9 bases remaining between them. In DNA form, the CDR3 reads TGTGCCAGCAGCTCCGAGGGCCCGAACACCGGGGAGCTGTTTTTT. Protein: CASSSEGPNTGELFF.

The chain couples TRBV28 to TRBJ1-5; D remains unclear. Germline V CDR1 and CDR2: MDHEN, SYDVKM. Trimming cost V 0 bases and J 3 bases, with 21 bases left between them. The CDR3 runs 19 residues. This CDR3 reads CASSLCADGEDGSNQPQHF. CDR3 coding DNA: TGTGCCAGCAGTTTATGCGCGGATGGAGAGGATGGGTCCAATCAGCCCCAGCATTTT.

The chain recombines TRBV27 with TRBJ1-5; D is uncertain. The germline CDR1 and CDR2 sequences are MNHEY and SMNVEV (reference sequence). V lost 1 base, J lost 5 bases, and 12 bases lay in between. CDR3 length equals 15 residues. CDR3 protein: CASSLYRVWDQPQHF. CDR3 bases: TGTGCCAGCAGTTTATACCGGGTCTGGGATCAGCCCCAGCATTTT.

The rearrangement joins TRBV7-8 to TRBJ1-5, with D possibly matching TRBD1 (6 bases). V lost 4 bases and J 7 bases, leaving 17 bases between the germline ends. This CDR3 contains 15 residues. Germline lookup yields CDR1 SGHVS and CDR2 FQNEAQ. CDR3 in amino acids: CASSSAGGARQPQHF. DNA for the CDR3: TGTGCCAGCAGCTCAGCGGGGGGGGCACGGCAGCCCCAGCATTTT.